The present entry profiles one TCR beta chain with its context. This sample is drawn from a study of T cells after somatic rescue of genetic block. This CDR3 is built from 13 residues. V was trimmed by 8 bases and J by 2 bases, leaving 13 bases between them. CDR1 is SGHVS, CDR2 FNYEAQ, per germline. The table came from immunoSEQ multiplex PCR; TCRdb's copy has only in-frame clones and leaves some out. The table includes some 67,000 clones, about 90% detected once. The TCR originated in a man aged 35 to 55. V usage is TRBV7-6 and J usage is TRBJ2-7; D call uncertain. Sequences were obtained from peripheral blood mononuclear cells (PBMCs). The CDR3 sequence is CASANQDPYEQYF. The CDR3 bases are TGTGCCAGCGCAAACCAGGACCCCTACGAGCAGTACTTC.